This TCR beta chain derives from a study of cytomegalovirus exposure and HLA in healthy donors (dated by TCRdb to between 2016 and 2019). Describing the broader study: According to an earlier analysis of a few hundred of the donors, about 179 million T cells yielded 90 million to 130 million unique TCR beta sequences and approximately 280 Gb of sequence data. On average, roughly 240,000 unique TCR beta nucleotide sequences were sequenced per donor among 398 genotyped donors of the cohort, with approximately 18% of those sequences being non-productive. Of the 300 to 450 genotyped donors, about 80% fell in the genetic ancestry cluster associated with self-reported Caucasian donors. Every discovery cohort repertoire had been produced on one sequencing platform. To study patterns of TCR occurrence, a later analysis re-analyzed previously published TCR beta repertoires from around 660 donors and added high-resolution HLA genotyping. To predict cytomegalovirus infection status, the study combined high-throughput TCR immunosequencing, statistical association of individual TCRs with disease status, and machine learning. Rather than drawing on any new phenotypic data, the later analysis identified candidate immune exposures from TCR beta sequences and the way those sequences occurred across donors. The study was designed to test whether signatures of past pathogen exposure could be identified by cataloging public T cell receptors. A later genetic analysis took genome-wide SNP genotypes for about 55% of the 666 donors and used that subset as a discovery cohort. Several DR-DQ haplotypes were handled as single units for association and clustering, since linkage in the cohort was strong. Roughly 300 gigabases of sequencing data and 70 million to 95 million unique TCR sequences made up an early release that covered approximately 650 HLA-typed donors. Using immunosequencing, the study profiled T cell repertoires from around 670 subjects and related those repertoires to cytomegalovirus serostatus. To decide whether each TCR beta V gene segment behaved as functional or pseudogenic, an earlier analysis of some 600 of the donors relied on high-throughput TCR beta sequencing. Alongside the repertoire data, information on donor age, sex, ethnicity and CMV serostatus was compiled. Besides the first cohort of 666 subjects, a separate validation cohort made up of around 120 different subjects was used. HLA typing included class I and class II loci at four-digit resolution. The number of typed donors differed by locus: about 620-630 for A, B, C, DRB1 and DQB1; approximately 530 for DQA1; approximately 600 for DPA1; and around 450 for DPB1.

The trim is 3 bases for V and 4 bases for J, with a gap of 10 bases between the germline ends. CDR1 is given as SGDLS and CDR2 as YYNGEE, both from the germline V gene. The CDR3 goes from the cysteine to the phenylalanine over 14 residues. This entry keeps only the CDR3 DNA: 42 bases, framed from base 1. Paper-wide results and their limitations: A few of the identified cytomegalovirus-associated TCR beta chains were confirmed in vitro to be specific for cytomegalovirus antigens. The earlier analysis of approximately 540 of the donors excluded seventeen rarely observed V segments, including chromosome 9 orphons, because counts were too low. In the study, some 160 TCR beta chains were listed as associated with cytomegalovirus. Because some donors lacked HLA typing at each locus, the association tests relied only on the typed subset. The only immune exposure information available for the cohort was CMV serostatus. When HLA alleles, especially DR and DQ, strongly co-occurred, attributing TCR associations to individual alleles was difficult. In a later analysis, HLA-associated TCR beta chains were found to be more clonally expanded and to have lower generation probabilities than equally common non-associated chains. In a later analysis, most CMV-associated TCR beta chains were found to appear HLA-restricted, with HLA associations seemingly driven largely by CMV exposure. In a later analysis, several top co-occurrence clusters were reported to appear linked to parvovirus B19, influenza, CMV and Epstein-Barr virus. In an earlier analysis of about 600 of the donors, most TCR beta V segments appeared in productive rearrangements about 87% or about 30% of the time, broadly matching IMGT annotations. A later analysis found that TCR association rates varied across HLA loci, with DRB1 alleles showing the most associated TCRs and HLA-C alleles the fewest. It was suggested by the authors that the approach could potentially be generalized to other disease states and immunological phenotypes. In a later genetic analysis, fewer N-insertions in productive TCRs were reported among donors in an Asian-associated ancestry cluster than the roughly 700-donor mean. Some IMGT-functional V segments, including TRBV6-2 and TRBV6-3, could not be told apart with the 87-base-pair reads, so those segments were excluded. Correlated functional status among segregating V segments might reflect linkage disequilibrium, but an unknown experimental factor could not be ruled out. A later analysis associated some 17,000 TCR beta sequences with specific HLA alleles at a false discovery rate of 0.05. While some public TCRs were present in many individuals, most TCR sequences turned up only very rarely across donors. V-gene and J-gene trimming of TCR beta chains was associated with a missense DCLRE1C variant in a later genetic analysis, and the association was replicated in an independent cohort. A further reported finding was that TCR beta sequences accurately predicted the HLA-A and HLA-B alleles for most subjects in the first cohort. Sequencing depth was assumed to be roughly uniform across donors in the presence/absence analyses, though that assumption may not hold. In both the original and validation cohorts, the classifier was reported to diagnose cytomegalovirus status with high specificity and sensitivity. The cohort was sequenced for TCR beta chains only, and without alpha or paired-chain data the features that could be detected were limited. The sequencing pipeline was judged likely to have produced a cluster of highly shared sequence variants as a technical artifact.

The method was the immunoSEQ multiplex PCR assay. For the multiplex PCR, a mixture combining 60 forward primers for TCR Vbeta segments and 13 reverse primers for TCR Jbeta segments was used. The CDR3 region of rearranged TCR beta genes was amplified from genomic DNA with a multiplex PCR assay. The amplified TCR beta libraries were sequenced on the Illumina HiSeq System as 87-base-pair reads. Regarding the original processing steps: A later analysis tallied 75 million to 85 million unique TCR beta chains across the 700 or so repertoires, and approximately 12 million of those chains were shared by two or more donors. Raw reads were error-corrected and collapsed into unique sequences with a nearest-neighbor algorithm that merged closely related sequences to remove PCR and sequencing errors. V, D and J gene segments were assigned by aligning CDR3 sequences to IMGT reference sequences. For a sequence to be retained, a match of at least six nucleotides was required to both a V gene segment and a J gene segment. Rearrangements were called productive when the CDR3 lacked stop codons and stayed in frame with V and J; all others were non-productive. CDR3 was defined according to IMGT convention as the region running from the second conserved V-encoded cysteine to the conserved J-encoded phenylalanine. The earlier analysis of fewer than 700 of the donors excluded sequences that lacked an unambiguous match to a single V gene segment. In an earlier analysis of approximately 590 of the donors, a V segment was called functional when productive rearrangements were above 56.7%, and segregating when the standard deviation between donors exceeded 5%. A statistical classification framework was developed to diagnose cytomegalovirus status using the catalog of TCR beta chain sequences. In a later analysis, TCR nucleotide sequences were compared against IMGT/GENE-DB human TR gene sequences so that V and J genes could be assigned. The TCRdist pipeline was used in a later analysis to assign CDR3 sequences and most-parsimonious VDJ recombination scenarios. In a later analysis, each TCR beta chain was defined by its CDR3 amino acid sequence together with its V-gene family, and reads without a unique V-gene family were excluded. A later analysis removed over 500 highly shared, low-generation-probability nucleotide sequences to deal with suspected cross-contamination and a sequencing artifact. In a later analysis, a clonal expansion index for each public chain was calculated from normalized within-repertoire ranks of inferred template counts. Generation probabilities in a later analysis came from a VDJ recombination model fitted to out-of-frame rearrangements, and those results were checked against IGoR. Hypergeometric tests were used in a later analysis to score TCR-TCR, TCR-HLA and TCR-CMV co-occurrence, with a repertoire-size bias correction applied to the TCR pairs. To estimate false discovery rates, a later analysis permuted the HLA or CMV assignments 20 times. In a later analysis, co-occurring TCRs were grouped using DBSCAN, with TCRdist sequence similarity added in when clustering inside HLA-allele-positive subsets. For co-occurrence clustering, repertoires with fewer than 30,000 or more than 120,000 public chains were excluded, along with a handful of repertoires with anomalous nucleotide sharing. TCRdb carries this immuneACCESS record with in-frame sequences only. Its versions omit some clonotypes, under half of them owing to an unresolved V gene in the studies checked, with the rest unexplained. Clonal size and the V and J genes are those of that table, whereas D and trimming came from the DNA. This sample holds tens of thousands of clones; around 80% were observed only once. Nearly 7.5% of the sample rests with the top ten.

In total, just over 650 healthy bone marrow donors made up the cohort. All cohort members were sampled while nominally healthy, although unrecorded immune exposures were likely present. The donor tested CMV seropositive and was one of the 289 seropositive cohort members. Each donor provided a peripheral blood sample, and peripheral blood mononuclear cells were used for TCR beta sequencing. Genomic DNA extraction from the blood cell samples was performed with the Qiagen DNeasy Blood Extraction Kit. Comment on this clone: Its antigen is still unknown. Qualities for individual bases were not recorded, and no much larger clone is one base off.

This sequence was found in a woman aged 25 to 39 in good health and CMV-seropositive. The chain employs TRBV9 and TRBJ2-2; the D gene remains uncertain. The sequencing input was PBMCs. The DNA reads TGTGCCAGCAGCGCGAGCGACGGCACCGGGGAGCTGTTTTTT. Its amino acids are CASSASDGTGELFF.